The clone carrying this T cell receptor (beta chain) was detected a few times. The authors' processing: By means of reference gene primer amplification, nucleated cell counts were estimated. TCRdb's copy holds only in-frame clones and misses some; the assay was immunoSEQ multiplex PCR. The DNA was the basis for D and trimming; V, J and clone size are from that table. Counted here are 100,000 to 150,000 clones, roughly 80% occurring once; the ten biggest clones make up more than 9%. This sample stems from a study of blood T cell repertoires in COVID-19. CDR1 and CDR2 from the germline V gene are KGHSH and LQKENI. The CDR3 runs to 16 residues. Trimming took 0 bases from V and 1 from J, leaving 10 bases between them.

Specimen: peripheral blood. V gene TRBV18 combines with J gene TRBJ1-3, with D possibly being TRBD1 (6 bases). The TCR sequence derives from a woman between 55 and 75 years old with acute or convalescent COVID-19. CDR3 DNA: TGTGCCAGCTCACCACCAGGGGGTTCATCTGGAAACACCATATATTTT. It translates to CASSPPGGSSGNTIYF. The variable domain in full, with the rest retrieved from reference TRBV18 and TRBJ1-3, is NAGVMQNPRHLVRRRGQEARLRCSPMKGHSHVYWYRQLPEEGLKFMVYLQKENIIDESGMPKERFSAEFPKEGPSILRIQQVVRGDSAAYFCASSPPGGSSGNTIYFGEGSWLTVV.